This TCR beta chain was captured in a study of T-cell reconstitution after alpha-beta-depleted transplantation in children. The CDR3 has 15 amino acids. The V end lost 1 base, the J end lost 4 bases, and 13 bases lay between the germline ends. Germline V lookup: CDR1 SEHNR, CDR2 FQNEAQ (reference sequence). A TCRbeta library incorporating unique molecular identifiers was prepared. TCRdb re-called the PCR reads with MiXCR, one entry per CDR3 protein. The sample has 200,000 to 250,000 distinct CDR3 sequences, around 10% seen once. This clonotype has at least ten counts. The receptor was isolated from a human donor who donated a stem cell graft to a child with acute lymphoblastic leukemia. The material sequenced was PBMCs from the stem cell graft donor, taken from the stem cell graft. The V and J genes are TRBV7-9 and TRBJ1-2, with D possibly being TRBD1 (5 bases). Here the CDR3 DNA reads TGTGCCAGCAGCTTAGGGTCGTCGGGGGTCTATGGCTACACCTTC. Translation gives CASSLGSSGVYGYTF.